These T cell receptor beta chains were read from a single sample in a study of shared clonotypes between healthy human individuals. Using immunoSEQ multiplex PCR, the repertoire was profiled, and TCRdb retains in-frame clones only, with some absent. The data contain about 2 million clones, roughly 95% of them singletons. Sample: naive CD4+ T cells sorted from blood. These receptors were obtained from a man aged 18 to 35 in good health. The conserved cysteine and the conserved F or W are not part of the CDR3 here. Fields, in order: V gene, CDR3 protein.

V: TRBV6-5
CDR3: ATLDGAFYGYT

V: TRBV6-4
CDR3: ASSDGRQGDWGYT

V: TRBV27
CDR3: ASSFKSQIRAPYEQY

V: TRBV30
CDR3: AWSLGGASTY

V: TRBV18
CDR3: ASSSGTGNTGELF

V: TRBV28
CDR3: ASSRTGGAKNIQY

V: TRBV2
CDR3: ASSGRQYPSTDTQY

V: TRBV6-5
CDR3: ASSYSNQLYGYT

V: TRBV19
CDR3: ASSSAVNTEAF

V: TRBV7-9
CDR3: ASSLAGPYQETQY

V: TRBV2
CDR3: ASPPGTGGLGAKNIQY

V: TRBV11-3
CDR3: ASSLGTSGRAPYEQY

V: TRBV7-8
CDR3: ASSRRGSGTGGREQY